These 20 T cell receptor beta chains came from one sample sequenced in a study of T cells expressing NK-cell markers. After re-calling the 5' RACE reads, TCRdb lists one entry per CDR3 protein, DNA absent. In all, the sample yields some 460,000 distinct CDR3 sequences. The sequencing sample was made of blood T cells: a sorted CD56 or NKG2C T cell subset, CD4+ or CD8+ T cells, or bulk PBMC T cells (not recorded which). The receptors stem from a woman between 45 and 60 years old in good health.

The chain joins TRBV12-3 or TRBV12-4 to TRBJ2-1; TCRdb selects TRBD2, and the lack of DNA leaves this call unchecked. The CDR3 consists of 15 residues. The CDR3 sequence: CASSVRAGIYNEQFF.

The chain joins TRBV27 to TRBJ1-3; with no DNA, the TCRdb D assignment of TRBD1 cannot be verified. Germline CDR1 and CDR2: MNHEY and SMNVEV (reference sequence). The CDR3 has 15 residues. The CDR3 is CASSSTGGSGNTIYF.

The chain carries TRBV15 and TRBJ1-1; TCRdb picks TRBD1, but there is no DNA to check that call. The CDR3 is 15 residues long. Per the germline V gene, CDR1 is LNHNV and CDR2 is YYDKDF (reference sequence). The CDR3 sequence: CATSRVMTGDTEAFF.

V usage is TRBV6-2 or TRBV6-3 and J usage is TRBJ2-2; the TCRdb D gene call, TRBD1, has no DNA to confirm it. The germline CDR1 and CDR2 sequences are MNHEY and SVGEGT. The CDR3 contains 18 residues. Here the CDR3 reads CASSYLKGDSANTGELFF.

The CDR3: CASSPSLTGFGLYGYTF. The chain is built from TRBV4-1 and TRBJ1-2; there is no DNA to check the TCRdb D call of TRBD1. Germline CDR1 reads MGHRA; CDR2 reads YSYEKL. The CDR3 contains 17 residues.

This chain joins TRBV3-1 and TRBJ1-6. The germline V gene encodes CDR1 LGHDT and CDR2 YNNKEL (reference sequence). The CDR3 length is 15 residues. This CDR3 reads CASSQDAITNSPLHF.

The chain couples TRBV7-9 to TRBJ2-3; TCRdb names TRBD1, which stays unverified in the absence of DNA. The CDR3 totals 15 residues. The germline CDR1 and CDR2 sequences are SEHNR and FQNEAQ (reference sequence). The CDR3 sequence is CASSLQPPDTDTQYF.

This chain joins TRBV9 and TRBJ2-3; TCRdb lists TRBD2, though no DNA is available to test this call. This CDR3 has 16 amino acids. Germline values: CDR1 SGDLS, CDR2 YYNGEE. This CDR3 is CASSVGGRARTDTQYF. The whole variable domain, remainder taken from reference TRBV9 and TRBJ2-3, is DSGVTQTPKHLITATGQRVTLRCSPRSGDLSVYWYQQSLDQGLQFLIQYYNGEERAKGNILERFSAQQFPDLHSELNLSSLELGDSALYFCASSVGGRARTDTQYFGPGTRLTVL.

The V call is TRBV5-1, the J call TRBJ1-1; TCRdb's assignment of TRBD1 cannot be checked, as there is no DNA. CDR3 length: 14 residues. Germline-derived CDR1 and CDR2 are SGHRS and YFSETQ. CDR3 residues: CASRIRGGNTEAFF.

The chain combines TRBV12-5 with TRBJ2-1. The CDR3 covers 12 residues. CDR1 LGHNT and CDR2 FRNRAP come from the germline V gene. The CDR3 sequence is CASGLGSGEQFF. Complete variable domain (other parts from reference TRBV12-5 and TRBJ2-1): DARVTQTPRHKVTEMGQEVTMRCQPILGHNTVFWYRQTMMQGLELLAYFRNRAPLDDSGMPKDRFSAEMPDATLATLKIQPSEPRDSAVYFCASGLGSGEQFFGPGTRLTVL.

The rearrangement links TRBV5-1 to TRBJ2-3; the D call from TCRdb, TRBD2, cannot be confirmed without DNA. This CDR3 region has 15 residues. Germline values: CDR1 SGHRS, CDR2 YFSETQ. The CDR3 sequence is CASKGRATSTDTQYF.

The gene calls are TRBV5-5 and TRBJ2-3; TCRdb proposes TRBD1, but this gene call is untestable without DNA. Germline assignment: CDR1 SGHKS and CDR2 YYEKEE (reference sequence). This CDR3 spans 11 amino acids. The chain's CDR3 is CASSRPGTQYF.

This chain links TRBV20-1 with TRBJ2-4; TCRdb proposes TRBD1, but this gene call is untestable without DNA. The germline CDR1 and CDR2 sequences are DFQATT and SNEGSKA (reference sequence). This CDR3 is built from 14 residues. The CDR3 is CSAPLTGRQNIQYF.

The chain joins TRBV24-1 to TRBJ2-2; the D call from TCRdb, TRBD1, cannot be confirmed without DNA. Germline V lookup: CDR1 KGHDR, CDR2 SFDVKD. The CDR3 totals 14 residues. The CDR3 loop reads CATKPGPNTGELFF.

The chain joins TRBV7-6 to TRBJ2-1; TCRdb reports TRBD2, a call that lacks DNA to check it against. This CDR3 region has 13 residues. The V gene's germline CDR1 is SGHVS and CDR2 FNYEAQ. CDR3 sequence: CASRGLAGSSSFF.

The chain combines TRBV7-2 with TRBJ2-1; TCRdb picks TRBD1, but there is no DNA to check that call. Germline V gene sequence: CDR1 SGHTA, CDR2 FQGNSA. The CDR3 is 14 amino acids. CDR3 in amino acids: CASSLVARGNEQFF. Complete variable domain (other parts from reference TRBV7-2 and TRBJ2-1): GAGVSQSPSNKVTEKGKDVELRCDPISGHTALYWYRQSLGQGLEFLIYFQGNSAPDKSGLPSDRFSAERTGGSVSTLTIQRTQQEDSAVYLCASSLVARGNEQFFGPGTRLTVL.

V usage is TRBV24-1 and J usage is TRBJ1-4. The CDR3 spans 16 residues. Germline loops: CDR1 KGHDR, CDR2 SFDVKD. This CDR3 is CATSDFDGSGEEKLFF.

The V call is TRBV20-1, the J call TRBJ2-3; without DNA, the TCRdb call of TRBD2 cannot be checked. CDR1 is DFQATT and CDR2 is SNEGSKA in the germline V gene (reference sequence). This CDR3 is built from 16 residues. This CDR3 is CSASRTSGRKEYTQYF.

This chain uses TRBV5-1 with TRBJ1-1; the D call from TCRdb, TRBD1, cannot be confirmed without DNA. The CDR3 runs 17 residues. Looked up from germline, CDR1 is SGHRS and CDR2 is YFSETQ. Here the CDR3 reads CASSTRRGEGVNTEAFF.

V gene TRBV5-1 combines with J gene TRBJ2-7; as DNA is missing, the TRBD1 call by TCRdb cannot be tested. CDR3 length: 14 amino acids. Germline V gene data show CDR1 as SGHRS and CDR2 as YFSETQ. The CDR3 reads CASSVGAGKYEQYF.